This entry features one TCR beta chain sequence. The data were obtained in a study of blood T cells in healthy people across ages. For the second PCR, which ran for about 6 to 11 cycles, a sample-barcoded 5' primer and a J-beta primer mix were used. Each CDR3 protein gets one entry after TCRdb re-called the 5' RACE reads with MiXCR. This table holds about 780,000 distinct CDR3 sequences, about a quarter found once. This CDR3 region has 14 residues. Trimming left V 8 bases short and J 1 base short, with 14 bases between. The V gene's germline CDR1 is MNHNY and CDR2 SVGAGI (reference sequence). The same sample was also used in a study of T cells of mothers and their children.

The J gene is TRBJ2-5, the V gene TRBV6-6; D is possibly TRBD2 (5 bases). Sequencing used blood. The receptor's source is a boy aged 10-17 years in good health. CDR3: CASQRARTQETQYF. CDR3 in DNA: TGTGCCAGCCAGAGGGCCAGGACCCAAGAGACCCAGTACTTC.